Listed below are T cell receptor beta chains from one sample, sequenced in a study of shared clonotypes between healthy human individuals. TCRdb keeps only in-frame clones here, not all; method: immunoSEQ multiplex PCR. The sample includes about 680,000 clones, about 91% of them seen just once. Sample: naive CD8+ T cells sorted from blood. The receptor set was obtained from a man between 25 and 39 years old in good health. Each CDR3 is given without its conserved first and last residue. D genes are given only for firm matches.

d_call,j_call,v_call,cdr3_aa
NA,TRBJ2-5,TRBV5-4,ASSFLGETQY
TRBD2,TRBJ2-3,TRBV4-1,ASSQASGLATDTQY
TRBD2,TRBJ2-7,TRBV29-1,SVALAGLYEQY
NA,TRBJ2-7,TRBV28,ASSFGRDYEQY
NA,TRBJ2-3,TRBV7-9,ASSLKGGERITSTDTQY
TRBD1,TRBJ2-7,TRBV19,ASSIGQGVDEQY
NA,TRBJ2-7,TRBV7-8,ASSLWSGAYEQY
TRBD2,TRBJ2-5,TRBV28,ASSLLSRTSGEETQY
NA,TRBJ2-7,TRBV7-8,ASSPGGYGYEQY
NA,TRBJ1-1,TRBV7-8,ASYREAMNTEAF
NA,TRBJ2-3,TRBV7-8,ASSFRDTQY
NA,TRBJ1-5,TRBV6-1,ASSEARNSNQPQH
NA,TRBJ2-7,TRBV28,ASSSLRSGSTWGTYEQY
NA,TRBJ2-7,TRBV25-1,ASSDHRRIGWEQY
TRBD1,TRBJ1-5,TRBV28,ASSRQGTWDQPQH
TRBD1,TRBJ2-3,TRBV28,ASSPPGTGTTDTQY
NA,TRBJ2-4,TRBV4-1,ASSYKFPRVEGNIQY
NA,TRBJ2-1,TRBV7-9,ASSISSNEQF
NA,TRBJ2-2,TRBV5-4,ASSFPSGPGVNTGELF
TRBD2,TRBJ2-3,TRBV10-2,ASQFPLTAGGYTDTQY